Listed below are T cell receptor beta chains from one sample, sequenced in a study of CD8+CD57+ T cells in acquired aplastic anemia. TCRdb used MiXCR to reprocess the reads, holding one entry per CDR3 protein. Among 260,000 or so distinct CDR3 sequences listed, 45% to 50% were seen once. Sequenced input: sorted CD4+, CD8+, or CD8+CD57+ T cells (not recorded which) from PBMCs. The receptors derive from a human donor with aplastic anemia. Each CDR3 is given with its conserved first and last residue. A D gene is named only where the DNA matches it firmly. Clone size is not always given. Where it is, it says once, few, many or a class for expanded clones.

J gene: TRBJ2-7; V gene: TRBV4-3; clone size: many; D gene: .; CDR3 protein: CASSQDYENSYEQYF; CDR3 DNA: TGCGCCAGCAGCCAAGATTACGAGAACTCCTACGAGCAGTACTTC
J gene: TRBJ1-1; V gene: TRBV11-2; clone size: .; D gene: .; CDR3 protein: CASRYRAWNTEAFF; CDR3 DNA: TGTGCCAGCAGGTACAGGGCCTGGAACACTGAAGCTTTCTTT
J gene: TRBJ2-3; V gene: TRBV13; clone size: many; D gene: .; CDR3 protein: CASSFGGETTDTQYF; CDR3 DNA: TGTGCCAGCAGCTTTGGGGGAGAGACCACAGATACGCAGTATTTT
J gene: TRBJ2-2; V gene: TRBV5-1; clone size: .; D gene: .; CDR3 protein: CASSLAAADTGELFF; CDR3 DNA: TGCGCCAGCAGCTTAGCCGCGGCGGACACCGGGGAGCTGTTTTTT
J gene: TRBJ1-6; V gene: TRBV6-2/TRBV6-3; clone size: .; D gene: .; CDR3 protein: CASSHLMGDSTYSPLHF; CDR3 DNA: TGTGCCAGCAGTCATTTGATGGGGGACTCTACATATTCACCCCTCCACTTT
J gene: TRBJ1-1; V gene: TRBV6-9; clone size: .; D gene: .; CDR3 protein: CASTTGSLNTEAFF; CDR3 DNA: TGTGCCAGCACCACCGGGTCCCTGAACACTGAAGCTTTCTTT
J gene: TRBJ1-1; V gene: TRBV7-9; clone size: .; D gene: .; CDR3 protein: CASSGAAGNTEAFF; CDR3 DNA: TGTGCCAGCAGCGGCGCAGCGGGGAACACTGAAGCTTTCTTT
J gene: TRBJ1-5; V gene: TRBV7-2; clone size: .; D gene: .; CDR3 protein: CASSLWKGNQPQHF; CDR3 DNA: TGTGCCAGCAGCTTATGGAAGGGCAATCAGCCCCAGCATTTT
J gene: TRBJ2-5; V gene: TRBV7-2; clone size: many; D gene: .; CDR3 protein: CASRVRPGNQETQYF; CDR3 DNA: TGTGCCAGCAGGGTTCGCCCGGGAAACCAAGAGACCCAGTACTTC
J gene: TRBJ1-6; V gene: TRBV20-1; clone size: many; D gene: .; CDR3 protein: CSASTVKNSPLHF; CDR3 DNA: TGCAGTGCTAGCACCGTTAAAAATTCACCCCTCCACTTT
J gene: TRBJ2-2; V gene: TRBV7-9; clone size: .; D gene: .; CDR3 protein: CASRFPRSGGPFYDTGELFF; CDR3 DNA: TGTGCCAGCCGATTCCCAAGATCAGGGGGGCCTTTTTATGACACCGGGGAGCTGTTTTTT
J gene: TRBJ1-2; V gene: TRBV19; clone size: many; D gene: .; CDR3 protein: CASGPIDLRYYGYTF; CDR3 DNA: TGTGCCAGCGGACCTATCGATTTGCGTTACTATGGCTACACCTTC
J gene: TRBJ2-5; V gene: TRBV7-8; clone size: many; D gene: .; CDR3 protein: CAGSLRLYQETQYF; CDR3 DNA: TGTGCCGGCAGCCTCCGTCTTTACCAAGAGACCCAGTACTTC
J gene: TRBJ2-7; V gene: TRBV6-6; clone size: many; D gene: .; CDR3 protein: CASSVNMKGEQYF; CDR3 DNA: TGTGCCAGCAGTGTCAACATGAAGGGCGAGCAGTACTTC
J gene: TRBJ1-5; V gene: TRBV27; clone size: few; D gene: .; CDR3 protein: CASSSAGSNQPQHF; CDR3 DNA: TGTGCCAGCAGTTCCGCGGGTAGCAATCAGCCCCAGCATTTT
J gene: TRBJ2-1; V gene: TRBV4-1; clone size: few; D gene: TRBD2; CDR3 protein: CASSLGTSGSFNEQFF; CDR3 DNA: TGCGCCAGCAGCCTGGGGACTAGCGGGAGTTTTAATGAGCAGTTCTTC
J gene: TRBJ2-1; V gene: TRBV12-3/TRBV12-4; clone size: .; D gene: .; CDR3 protein: CASSLGQAVRNEQFF; CDR3 DNA: TGTGCCAGCAGTTTAGGACAGGCGGTACGCAATGAGCAGTTCTTC